What follows are 24 T cell receptor beta chains derived from one specimen sequenced in a study of blood T cell repertoires in COVID-19. This table comes from immunoSEQ multiplex PCR, and its TCRdb copy is limited to in-frame clones, with some not included. The table lists about 160,000 clones, 75% to 90% of them singletons. Sequences were obtained from peripheral blood. These receptors were obtained from an older man with acute or convalescent COVID-19.

This chain connects TRBV19 to TRBJ1-6; possibly TRBD1 for D (6 bases). Trimming took off 6 bases at V and 5 bases at J, with 14 bases between the two ends. Germline V gene data show CDR1 as LNHDA and CDR2 as SQIVND (reference sequence). CDR3 length: 15 amino acids. The CDR3 protein is CASSISDSHNSPLHF. In DNA form, the CDR3 reads TGTGCCAGTAGCATATCGGACAGTCATAATTCACCCCTCCACTTT.

V is TRBV19 and J is TRBJ1-4; unclear D gene. The CDR3 consists of 15 residues. V was trimmed by 7 bases and J by 0 bases, leaving 12 bases between them. In germline, CDR1 is LNHDA, CDR2 SQIVND (reference sequence). The CDR3 coding sequence is TGTGCCAGTACGACTTTGACGGCAACTAATGAAAAACTGTTTTTT. It encodes CASTTLTATNEKLFF.

CDR3 coding DNA: TGCGCCAGCAGCCGCGGAGGGGGCGGGGAGTCCTACAATGAGCAGTTCTTC. This codes for CASSRGGGGESYNEQFF. The V gene is TRBV5-1, the J gene TRBJ2-1; the D gene is possibly TRBD1 (7 bases). Germline lookup yields CDR1 SGHRS and CDR2 YFSETQ. The germline V and J ends were trimmed by 4 bases and 1 base, with 18 bases remaining between them. The CDR3 is 17 amino acids.

This sequence joins TRBV19 and TRBJ1-5; 8 bases are shared with TRBD1. CDR1 and CDR2 (germline): LNHDA, SQIVND (reference sequence). The CDR3 is 15 residues long. The trim removed 5 bases at V and 7 bases at J, leaving 10 bases unmatched. The CDR3 is CASSHLDRVNQPQHF. CDR3 nucleotide sequence: TGTGCCAGTAGTCACCTGGACAGGGTAAACCAGCCCCAGCATTTT.

This chain links TRBV6-2 or TRBV6-3 with TRBJ2-7; tentatively, D is TRBD2 (5 bases). Germline values: CDR1 MNHEY, CDR2 SVGEGT. The CDR3 loop spans 16 amino acids. Trimming pared 6 bases from V and 6 bases from J, leaving 24 bases between. The DNA of the CDR3 is TGTGCCAGCAGCCCTGAAGGAGGCACATGGGAAGCCGAGCAGTACTTC. This encodes CASSPEGGTWEAEQYF.

The rearrangement uses TRBV19 and TRBJ2-1; 9 positions agree with TRBD1. Germline V lookup: CDR1 LNHDA, CDR2 SQIVND (reference sequence). After removal of 4 bases from V and 7 bases from J, the junction contained 8 bases not matched to a gene. The CDR3 has 15 residues. The CDR3 DNA reads TGTGCCAGTAGTAAGGGACAGGGAAGAGTAAATGAGCAGTTCTTC. This encodes CASSKGQGRVNEQFF. The full variable domain, its missing parts supplied by reference TRBV19 and TRBJ2-1, is DGGITQSPKYLFRKEGQNVTLSCEQNLNHDAMYWYRQDPGQGLRLIYYSQIVNDFQKGDIAEGYSVSREKKESFPLTVTSAQKNPTAFYLCASSKGQGRVNEQFFGPGTRLTVL.

The chain couples TRBV2 to TRBJ2-7, with D perhaps matching TRBD1 (7 bases). V was shortened by 4 bases and J by 6 bases, with 16 bases between the two germline ends. Per the germline V gene, CDR1 is SNHLY and CDR2 is FYNNEI. This CDR3 comprises 14 residues. CDR3 sequence reads: CASSVKQGGGEQYF. Written as DNA, the CDR3 is TGTGCCAGCAGTGTGAAGCAGGGGGGCGGCGAGCAGTACTTC.

This clone was found a few times. This chain joins TRBV15 and TRBJ2-3, with 8 bases lining up with TRBD1. Losses at the gene ends were 4 bases for V and 6 bases for J; bases not matched to a gene: 12. This CDR3 is 16 amino acids long. CDR1 is LNHNV and CDR2 is YYDKDF in the germline V gene (reference sequence). The CDR3 DNA is TGTGCCACCAGCACCGACAGGGGAGTTGGACTGGATACGCAGTATTTT. Translating it yields CATSTDRGVGLDTQYF.

This rearrangement joins TRBV19 to TRBJ1-2; TRBD1 matches at 11 bases. CDR3 length: 16 amino acids. Germline V lookup: CDR1 LNHDA, CDR2 SQIVND (reference sequence). With 5 bases clipped from V and 3 bases from J, the junction kept 8 bases outside the gene matches. The CDR3 loop reads CASSPRTGGIDYGYTF. The CDR3 nucleotides are TGTGCCAGTAGTCCCCGGACAGGGGGCATTGACTATGGCTACACCTTC.

The rearrangement links TRBV4-1 to TRBJ2-3; weak D call: TRBD1 (6 bases). The CDR3 runs 14 residues. Germline lookup yields CDR1 MGHRA and CDR2 YSYEKL. V was clipped by 1 base and J by 5 bases, with 10 bases between them. The CDR3 here is CASSQGGPLDTQYF. The DNA of the CDR3 is TGCGCCAGCAGCCAAGGGGGGCCGTTAGATACGCAGTATTTT.

This clone occurred a few times. This chain joins TRBV6-5 and TRBJ2-7; D might be TRBD2 (5 bases). Per the germline V gene, CDR1 is MNHEY and CDR2 is SVGAGI. The CDR3 is 15 residues long. V was cut by 6 bases and J by 1 base, with 16 bases left in between. CDR3 bases: TGTGCCAGCAGCAGAACGCCAGGACTTTCCTACGAGCAGTACTTC. Protein product: CASSRTPGLSYEQYF.

The chain recombines TRBV14 with TRBJ2-7; unclear D gene. Per germline, CDR1 SGHDN and CDR2 FVKESK. V shed 5 bases and J shed 0 bases, with 2 bases lying between them. This CDR3 region has 11 residues. The CDR3 DNA follows: TGTGCCAGCAGCTACTCCTACGAGCAGTACTTC. Residues: CASSYSYEQYF. Full variable domain (rest looked up from reference TRBV14 and TRBJ2-7): EAGVTQFPSHSVIEKGQTVTLRCDPISGHDNLYWYRRVMGKEIKFLLHFVKESKQDESGMPNNRFLAERTGGTYSTLKVQPAELEDSGVYFCASSYSYEQYFGPGTRLTVT.

This clone occurred once. The V gene is TRBV18, the J gene TRBJ2-3; D uncertain. The germline V gene has CDR1 KGHSH and CDR2 LQKENI. Trimming removed 3 bases at V and 1 base at J, with 8 bases between. The CDR3 length is 14 residues. CDR3 sequence reads: CASSPLGRTDTQYF. The CDR3 coding sequence is TGTGCCAGCTCACCCCTAGGCCGCACAGATACGCAGTATTTT.

The V call is TRBV5-1, the J call TRBJ1-6; 7 bases are a match to TRBD1. V lost 5 bases to trimming and J lost 5 bases; unmatched junction nucleotides: 7. The germline gives CDR1 SGHRS, CDR2 YFSETQ. The CDR3 sequence is 15 residues long. The CDR3 sequence: CASRSRQGDNSPLHF. CDR3 DNA: TGCGCCAGCAGATCTCGACAGGGAGATAATTCACCCCTCCACTTT.

This chain joins TRBV6-1 and TRBJ2-2; 10 bases match TRBD1. There are 18 residues in the CDR3. Germline V gene lookup returns CDR1 MNHNS and CDR2 SASEGT. V dropped 3 bases and J dropped 4; count of bases not matched to a gene: 11. CDR3 in DNA: TGTGCCAGCAGTGACCCCACCGACAGGGGGCGTTTCACCGGGGAGCTGTTTTTT. Its protein product is CASSDPTDRGRFTGELFF.

The chain joins TRBV5-1 to TRBJ2-3, with a weak D call TRBD1 (5 bases). Between the trimmed V and J ends, which lost 2 bases and 4 bases, there was a span of 23 bases. Germline values: CDR1 SGHRS, CDR2 YFSETQ. The CDR3 covers 18 residues. This chain's CDR3 is CASSFVKQGLTGADTQYF. CDR3 sequence (DNA): TGCGCCAGCAGCTTTGTTAAGCAGGGCCTTACCGGCGCAGATACGCAGTATTTT.

Note on this clone: At the DNA level, this CDR3 is encoded by other sequences in the same sample as well. The J gene is TRBJ2-3, the V gene TRBV11-2; a weak D match, TRBD1 (5 bases). Trimming took 0 bases from V and 1 from J, leaving 5 bases between them. CDR1 SGHAT and CDR2 FQNNGV come from the germline V gene. CDR3 size: 14 residues. The CDR3 coding sequence is TGTGCCAGCAGCTTAGACAGGGGCACAGATACGCAGTATTTT. Its translation: CASSLDRGTDTQYF. Complete variable domain (other parts from reference TRBV11-2 and TRBJ2-3): EAGVAQSPRYKIIEKRQSVAFWCNPISGHATLYWYQQILGQGPKLLIQFQNNGVVDDSQLPKDRFSAERLKGVDSTLKIQPAKLEDSAVYLCASSLDRGTDTQYFGPGTRLTVL.

CDR3 nucleotide sequence: TGTGCCAGCAGCTTTTTACAGGGGGCCACCTCCGGGGAGCTGTTTTTT. Protein product: CASSFLQGATSGELFF. V usage is TRBV11-2 and J usage is TRBJ2-2, with 9 bases aligning to TRBD1. Trimming took 3 bases from V and 6 from J; bases not matched to a gene: 8. The germline gives CDR1 SGHAT, CDR2 FQNNGV. This CDR3 has 16 amino acids.

The V gene is TRBV28, the J gene TRBJ2-7; D remains unclear. From germline, CDR1 is MDHEN and CDR2 SYDVKM. The V and J ends lost 4 bases and 3 bases respectively, with 4 bases between them. This CDR3 is 11 amino acids long. CDR3 protein: CASSSFYEQYF. The CDR3 DNA is TGTGCCAGCAGTTCTTTCTACGAGCAGTACTTC. The entire variable domain, with the rest obtained from reference TRBV28 and TRBJ2-7, is as follows: DVKVTQSSRYLVKRTGEKVFLECVQDMDHENMFWYRQDPGLGLRLIYFSYDVKMKEKGDIPEGYSVSREKKERFSLILESASTNQTSMYLCASSSFYEQYFGPGTRLTVT.

The chain uses TRBV5-4 and TRBJ1-2, with 11 bases matching TRBD1. CDR3 length equals 14 residues. J lost 5 bases, V lost 3 bases, and 3 bases had no gene match. Per germline, CDR1 SGHNT and CDR2 YYREEE (reference sequence). In DNA form, the CDR3 reads TGTGCCAGCAGCTCCGGGACAGGGGGATATGGCTACACCTTC. As protein: CASSSGTGGYGYTF.

This sequence joins TRBV28 and TRBJ2-1, with 12 bases that match TRBD2. Germline V gene sequence: CDR1 MDHEN, CDR2 SYDVKM. J gave up 10 bases and V 6 bases, and 10 bases lay outside the gene matches. The CDR3 consists of 15 residues. CDR3 sequence: CASRSLAGGPWEQFF. The CDR3 DNA is TGTGCCAGCAGGTCCCTAGCGGGAGGGCCTTGGGAGCAGTTCTTC. The whole variable domain, remainder taken from reference TRBV28 and TRBJ2-1, is DVKVTQSSRYLVKRTGEKVFLECVQDMDHENMFWYRQDPGLGLRLIYFSYDVKMKEKGDIPEGYSVSREKKERFSLILESASTNQTSMYLCASRSLAGGPWEQFFGPGTRLTVL.

The CDR3 DNA reads TGTGCCATCACCGCCTACCCCACAGGCGGAATGAACACTGAAGCTTTCTTT. It encodes CAITAYPTGGMNTEAFF. The rearrangement joins TRBV10-3 to TRBJ1-1; D possibly corresponds to TRBD1 (5 bases). CDR1 is ENHRY and CDR2 is SYGVKD in the germline V gene. The CDR3 consists of 17 residues. V lost 7 bases, J lost 0 bases, and 21 bases lay in between.

V gene TRBV21-1 combines with J gene TRBJ1-4. TRBV21-1 is reported as a pseudogene. The CDR3 is 15 amino acids. The CDR3 DNA follows: TGTGCCAGCAGCAAAGTTAGGAAGGGAGGCGAAAAACTGTTTTTT. It is translated as CASSKVRKGGEKLFF.

CDR3 protein: CASSQGAIDEQYF. The CDR3 DNA follows: TGTGCCAGCAGCCAGGGGGCAATCGACGAGCAGTACTTC. The V and J genes are TRBV3-1 (or the pseudogene TRBV3-2) and TRBJ2-7; possibly TRBD1 for D (6 bases). V shed 3 bases and J shed 5 bases, with 11 bases lying between them. Germline V gives CDR1 LGHDT, CDR2 YNNKEL (reference sequence). The CDR3 extends over 13 amino acids.